These 8 T cell receptor beta chains came from one sample sequenced in a study of T cells after yellow fever vaccination. MiXCR was run by TCRdb on the 5' RACE reads, yielding one entry per CDR3 protein. In the table there are just under 600,000 distinct CDR3 sequences, roughly 12% of which are singletons. The source material was PBMCs, sampled on the day of the yellow fever booster vaccination. These receptors were taken from a man aged 25 to 40 who received the YFV17D yellow fever vaccine.

This clonotype was found many times. The chain combines TRBV5-1 with TRBJ1-1, with D unclear. Per germline, CDR1 SGHRS and CDR2 YFSETQ. The CDR3 sequence is 15 residues long. The V gene lost 0 bases and the J gene lost 1 base, with 10 bases spanning the gap. CDR3 coding DNA: TGCGCCAGCAGCTTGGAGGGATTAGGGAACACTGAAGCTTTCTTT. Amino acids: CASSLEGLGNTEAFF. Together with reference TRBV5-1 and TRBJ1-1, the CDR3 gives the full variable domain: KAGVTQTPRYLIKTRGQQVTLSCSPISGHRSVSWYQQTPGQGLQFLFEYFSETQRNKGNFPGRFSGRQFSNSRSEMNVSTLELGDSALYLCASSLEGLGNTEAFFGQGTRLTVV.

In its sample, this clonotype was seen a few times. A read error may produce the germline difference seen at one junction end. V gene TRBV29-1 combines with J gene TRBJ2-1; D unclear. The CDR3 totals 15 residues. The germline gives CDR1 SQVTM, CDR2 ANQGSEA. DNA for the CDR3: TGCAGCGTTGAAGGCGTAGTGTTCTCCGACAATGAGCAGTTCTTC. It translates to CSVEGVVFSDNEQFF.

In its sample, this clonotype was seen a few times. This chain connects TRBV11-2 to TRBJ2-2, with D unresolved. This CDR3 spans 15 amino acids. CDR1 SGHAT and CDR2 FQNNGV come from the germline V gene. With 1 base removed from V and 1 base from J, the gap between germline ends came to 7 bases. The CDR3 here is CASSLVNGNTGELFF. The CDR3 nucleotides read TGTGCCAGCAGCTTAGTCAACGGGAACACCGGGGAGCTGTTTTTT.

This clonotype has just a few counts. The chain carries TRBV7-2 and TRBJ2-3; 9 nucleotides align to TRBD2. The junction had 4 bases not matched to a gene; V was cut back by 1 base and J by 2 bases. The CDR3 has 16 amino acids. CDR1 and CDR2 from the germline V gene are SGHTA and FQGNSA. The CDR3 spells CASSLEAGGVTDTQYF. As DNA, the CDR3 is TGTGCCAGCAGCTTAGAAGCGGGAGGAGTCACAGATACGCAGTATTTT. The variable domain in full, completed from reference TRBV7-2 and TRBJ2-3, reads GAGVSQSPSNKVTEKGKDVELRCDPISGHTALYWYRQSLGQGLEFLIYFQGNSAPDKSGLPSDRFSAERTGGSVSTLTIQRTQQEDSAVYLCASSLEAGGVTDTQYFGPGTRLTVL.

This clonotype was detected a few times. The rearrangement joins TRBV6-5 to TRBJ1-6, with a tentative D call TRBD1 (6 bases). This CDR3 contains 16 residues. V lost 2 bases and J lost 10, with 18 bases in between. The germline V gene has CDR1 MNHEY and CDR2 SVGAGI. CDR3 sequence: CASSYTFGGRGSPLHF. In nucleotides, the CDR3 is TGTGCCAGCAGTTACACATTTGGGGGGCGCGGGTCACCCCTCCACTTT.

This clonotype was observed a handful of times. The genes are TRBV6-1 and TRBJ1-1; D uncertain. The CDR3 extends over 13 amino acids. With 9 bases removed from V and 1 base from J, the gap between germline ends came to 12 bases. Per germline, CDR1 MNHNS and CDR2 SASEGT. CDR3 in amino acids: CASRRNPNTEAFF. In nucleotides, the CDR3 is TGTGCCAGTCGCAGGAACCCGAACACTGAAGCTTTCTTT.

This clonotype has only a few counts. The chain combines TRBV3-1 with TRBJ2-7, with 10 bases lining up with TRBD1. Germline CDR1 LGHDT, CDR2 YNNKEL (reference sequence). The CDR3 runs 14 residues. With V trimmed by 5 bases and J by 4 bases, 5 bases remained unmatched. The CDR3 reads CASSLTGQGYEQYF. CDR3 DNA sequence: TGTGCCAGCAGCTTAACGGGACAGGGGTACGAGCAGTACTTC.

There are a few counts of this clonotype. This chain joins TRBV6-5 and TRBJ1-3; D is undetermined. Germline-derived CDR1 and CDR2 are MNHEY and SVGAGI. Between the trimmed V and J ends, which lost 2 bases and 0 bases, there was a span of 8 bases. This CDR3 is built from 15 residues. This CDR3 reads CASSYGRHSGNTIYF. The CDR3 nucleotides read TGTGCCAGCAGTTACGGGAGACACTCTGGAAACACCATATATTTT.